The clone carrying this T cell receptor beta chain was seen a single time. A multiplex PCR was run with 60 Vbeta primers and 13 Jbeta primers. Profiled with immunoSEQ multiplex PCR; TCRdb holds only in-frame clones, not every one. Of 35,000 to 45,000 clones in the sample, approximately 79% were seen once. The data are from a study of cytomegalovirus exposure and HLA in healthy donors. V trimming: 2 bases; J trimming: 3 bases; junction bases outside the gene matches: 13. The CDR3 runs to 16 residues. Germline-derived CDR1 and CDR2 are GTSNPN and SVGIG (reference sequence). This rearrangement joins TRBV30 to TRBJ2-7, with 7 bases identical to TRBD1. This TCR was recovered from a young woman in good health and CMV-seropositive. The sequenced material came from PBMCs. The CDR3 sequence: CAWSIAGAGGIYEQYF. The DNA of the CDR3 is TGTGCCTGGAGTATTGCCGGGGCAGGGGGAATCTACGAGCAGTACTTC.